This T cell receptor beta chain was observed in a study of T cells after yellow fever vaccination. This clonotype was counted only a few times. What it binds is not known. Points from the study as a whole: Post-booster repertoires again held most primary-vaccination clones (96% CD4, roughly 90% CD8). Weaker overall, the secondary response nonetheless peaked faster (day 5 versus 15). Few clonotypes appeared in both CD4 and CD8 compartments.

TCRdb called the 5' RACE reads again in MiXCR, with one record for every CDR3 protein. Of 350,000 to 450,000 distinct CDR3 sequences in the sample, over 5% were seen once. CDR3 length equals 13 residues. Looked up from germline, CDR1 is SGHTA and CDR2 is FQGTGA. V lost 0 bases and J 0 bases, leaving 2 bases between the germline ends. The sequence was collected from a man aged 30 to 39 who received the YFV17D yellow fever vaccine. The chain uses TRBV7-3 and TRBJ1-1, with D hard to call. Sequenced material: PBMCs, taken 5 days after the yellow fever booster vaccination. The CDR3 coding sequence is TGTGCCAGCAGCTTAACATTGAACACTGAAGCTTTCTTT. As protein: CASSLTLNTEAFF.